Here is one T cell receptor beta chain with its context. Authors' data handling: The assay estimated nucleated cells by amplifying reference gene primers. Using immunoSEQ multiplex PCR, the repertoire was profiled, and TCRdb retains in-frame clones only, with some absent. V and J calls plus clone size are reproduced from that table; the DNA served to infer D and trimming. The sample has more than 70,000 clones, about 86% seen once. V lost 2 bases, J lost 5 bases, and 24 bases lay in between. The CDR3 totals 19 residues. The germline CDR1 and CDR2 sequences are SGHDN and FVKESK. This record comes from a study of blood T cell repertoires in COVID-19. The overall study: Samples representing acute and convalescent COVID-19 were sourced from the United States, Italy and Spain. The cDNA or gDNA used as material had been derived from T cells, B-cell-depleted T cells, or PBMCs.

The J gene is TRBJ2-2, the V gene TRBV14, with a tentative D call TRBD1 (5 bases). The sequencing sample was made of peripheral blood. The clonotype originates from a man in his sixties with acute or convalescent COVID-19. The CDR3 region is CASSQNRLTMRLKTGELFF. The CDR3 DNA sequence: TGTGCCAGCAGCCAAAACAGGCTCACTATGCGATTAAAAACCGGGGAGCTGTTTTTT.